Presented here are 21 T cell receptor beta chains from one specimen sequenced in a study of shared clonotypes between healthy human individuals. The data were produced by immunoSEQ multiplex PCR, yet TCRdb's version contains in-frame clones alone and is incomplete. The data hold some 790,000 clones, with 72% observed a single time. Sequencing was done on a sample of memory CD4+ T cells sorted from blood. Regarding subset: CD45RA-negative fraction. These receptors were taken from a woman in her twenties or thirties in good health.

This clone was detected ten times or more. This chain links TRBV9 with TRBJ2-1, with 15 bases that match TRBD2. Germline V gene sequence: CDR1 SGDLS, CDR2 YYNGEE. V lost 3 bases and J lost 8; bases outside the gene matches: 6. This CDR3 is built from 16 residues. Here the CDR3 DNA reads TGTGCCAGCAGCGCAGGACTAGCGGGAGGGAGGGATGAGCAGTTCTTC. Translated, it gives CASSAGLAGGRDEQFF.

The rearrangement links TRBV7-6 to TRBJ2-1, with 7 bases lining up with TRBD1. From germline, CDR1 is SGHVS and CDR2 FNYEAQ. The CDR3 has 14 amino acids. J lost 6 bases, V lost 0 bases, and 2 bases had no gene match. The chain's CDR3 is CASSLATGVNEQFF. CDR3 coding DNA: TGTGCCAGCAGCTTAGCTACAGGGGTCAATGAGCAGTTCTTC. Full variable domain (rest looked up from reference TRBV7-6 and TRBJ2-1): GAGVSQSPRYKVTKRGQDVALRCDPISGHVSLYWYRQALGQGPEFLTYFNYEAQQDKSGLPNDRFSAERPEGSISTLTIQRTEQRDSAMYRCASSLATGVNEQFFGPGTRLTVL.

The CDR3 DNA reads as TGTGCCAGCAGACGACAGGGGGGAGGCGAGCAGTACTTC. Translation: CASRRQGGGEQYF. The rearrangement links TRBV5-4 to TRBJ2-7, with 9 nucleotides matching TRBD1. Germline values: CDR1 SGHNT, CDR2 YYREEE (reference sequence). J gave up 6 bases and V 5 bases, and 6 bases lay outside the gene matches. The CDR3 sequence is 13 residues long.

The rearrangement joins TRBV5-4 to TRBJ2-3, with 10 bases matching TRBD2. V shed 4 bases and J 5 bases; nucleotides not matched to a gene: 7. Germline V gene data show CDR1 as SGHNT and CDR2 as YYREEE (reference sequence). The CDR3 loop spans 15 amino acids. CDR3 sequence reads: CASSLLAGAIDTQYF. CDR3 DNA: TGTGCCAGCAGCCTCCTAGCGGGAGCGATAGATACGCAGTATTTT.

This sequence joins TRBV28 and TRBJ1-5; D gene ambiguous. V was trimmed by 7 bases and J by 2 bases, leaving 18 bases between them. Germline CDR1 and CDR2: MDHEN and SYDVKM. The CDR3 spans 16 residues. The CDR3 spells CASTQVTRDGNQPQHF. The CDR3 DNA reads TGTGCCAGCACCCAAGTAACTAGGGATGGCAATCAGCCCCAGCATTTT.

The V and J genes are TRBV6-5 and TRBJ2-7, with 7 bases fitting TRBD2. J gave up 7 bases and V 3 bases, and 15 bases lay outside the gene matches. CDR1 and CDR2 from the germline V gene are MNHEY and SVGAGI. This CDR3 comprises 16 residues. The DNA for the CDR3 is TGTGCCAGCAGTTATCTCGTCGGGGGGAACTACCGGGAGCAGTACTTC. Its protein product is CASSYLVGGNYREQYF.

This chain links TRBV19 with TRBJ2-2, with 9 bases fitting TRBD2. J was trimmed by 8 bases and V by 4 bases; bases with no gene match: 5. Germline-derived CDR1 and CDR2 are LNHDA and SQIVND (reference sequence). The CDR3 spans 14 residues. The DNA of the CDR3 is TGTGCCAGTAGTAGTAGCGGGAGAAAGGGGGAGCTGTTTTTT. Residues: CASSSSGRKGELFF.

The chain uses TRBV30 and TRBJ1-2, with D perhaps matching TRBD1 (6 bases). V dropped 0 bases and J dropped 3 bases, with 11 bases sitting between them. Germline CDR1 and CDR2: GTSNPN and SVGIG (reference sequence). The CDR3 spans 14 residues. Here the CDR3 reads CAWSVRGIYYGYTF. In DNA form, the CDR3 reads TGTGCCTGGAGTGTTAGGGGGATTTACTATGGCTACACCTTC.

The chain has TRBV28 and TRBJ1-2; D is uncertain. The CDR3 runs 13 residues. Trimming removed 1 base from V and 8 bases from J, with 11 bases in between. From germline, CDR1 is MDHEN and CDR2 SYDVKM. The CDR3 nucleotides are TGTGCCAGCAGTTTATCGACCCCCCGCGGCTACACCTTC. Translated, it gives CASSLSTPRGYTF.

The chain is built from TRBV11-2 and TRBJ2-1, with TRBD2 matching 10 bases. Germline V gene sequence: CDR1 SGHAT, CDR2 FQNNGV. The CDR3 has 16 residues. Losses at the gene ends were 0 bases for V and 9 bases for J; bases not matched to a gene: 8. CDR3 DNA: TGTGCCAGCAGCTTAGAAGGGACTAGCGTCTCCGGTGAGCAGTTCTTC. It yields the protein CASSLEGTSVSGEQFF.

There are a few counts of this clone. V is TRBV30 and J is TRBJ2-7; no reliable D call. V dropped 3 bases and J dropped 4 bases, with 13 bases sitting between them. Germline loops: CDR1 GTSNPN, CDR2 SVGIG (reference sequence). The CDR3 is made up of 13 amino acids. CDR3 in amino acids: CAWRRGSSYEQYF. For the CDR3, the DNA is TGTGCCTGGAGGCGCGGTAGCAGTTACGAGCAGTACTTC.

The rearrangement joins TRBV5-1 to TRBJ2-2; D gene ambiguous. V was cut by 2 bases and J by 3 bases, with 11 bases left in between. There are 15 residues in the CDR3. Germline CDR1 reads SGHRS; CDR2 reads YFSETQ. CDR3: CASSFGSSDTGELFF. CDR3 coding DNA: TGCGCCAGCAGCTTCGGCAGTTCCGACACCGGGGAGCTGTTTTTT.

J is TRBJ2-1 and V is TRBV5-1; 7 bases are shared with TRBD2. The ends lost 4 bases at V and 3 bases at J; junction bases unmatched: 7. This CDR3 has 15 amino acids. Germline CDR1 and CDR2: SGHRS and YFSETQ. CDR3 protein: CASSELSGGYNEQFF. CDR3 in DNA: TGCGCCAGCAGCGAGCTTTCGGGAGGCTACAATGAGCAGTTCTTC.

This clone was recorded a few times. The rearrangement uses TRBV11-2 and TRBJ1-4; 10 nucleotides match TRBD1. The CDR3 consists of 14 residues. The J segment lost 6 bases and the V segment lost 3 bases, leaving 1 base of the junction unmatched. Per germline, CDR1 SGHAT and CDR2 FQNNGV. CDR3 residues: CASSFGTGDEKLFF. The CDR3, as DNA: TGTGCCAGCAGCTTCGGGACAGGGGATGAAAAACTGTTTTTT.

V gene TRBV5-6 combines with J gene TRBJ1-2; TRBD1 might be the D (5 bases). Trimming pared 2 bases from V and 5 bases from J, leaving 16 bases between. CDR3 length: 15 residues. Per the germline V gene, CDR1 is SGHDT and CDR2 is YYEEEE. CDR3 DNA sequence: TGTGCCAGCAGCTTTGGAGGAGGGGCGGAGTATGGCTACACCTTC. This sequence encodes CASSFGGGAEYGYTF.

This chain connects TRBV27 to TRBJ2-3; no reliable D call. The length of the CDR3 is 11 residues. Germline V CDR1 and CDR2: MNHEY, SMNVEV (reference sequence). V lost 2 bases and J 7 bases, leaving 4 bases between the germline ends. The CDR3 is CASSLVYTQYF. The CDR3 DNA sequence: TGTGCCAGCAGTTTAGTATATACGCAGTATTTT.

On this clone: A far larger clone is one base from this, pointing to a likely read error. The identical CDR3 is also encoded by other nucleotide sequences in the sample. The J gene is TRBJ2-1, the V gene TRBV5-1; 9 bases match TRBD2. This CDR3 comprises 15 residues. Germline V lookup: CDR1 SGHRS, CDR2 YFSETQ. Trimming took 2 bases from V and 2 from J; bases not matched to a gene: 2. CDR3 nucleotide sequence: TGCGCCAGCAGCTTTGCTAGCGGGGCCTACAATGAGCAGTTCTTC. It yields the protein CASSFASGAYNEQFF.

As regards this clone: Other DNA sequences from this sample encode an identical CDR3 as well. The chain uses TRBV5-1 and TRBJ2-1; TRBD2 is a possible D gene (6 bases). The CDR3 length is 14 residues. Germline V gene data show CDR1 as SGHRS and CDR2 as YFSETQ. V was pared by 4 bases and J by 6 bases, with 14 bases between. Written as DNA, the CDR3 is TGCGCCAGCAGCCCCCCGACTAGTTCCAATGAGCAGTTCTTC. Protein sequence: CASSPPTSSNEQFF.

The DNA of the CDR3 is TGTGCCAGCAGTTTTAGGGCGGGATTCATGAACACTGAAGCTTTCTTT. This sequence encodes CASSFRAGFMNTEAFF. V and J are TRBV27 and TRBJ1-1; D remains ambiguous. Between the trimmed V and J ends, which lost 3 bases and 0 bases, there was a span of 14 bases. Germline assignment: CDR1 MNHEY and CDR2 SMNVEV (reference sequence). The CDR3 consists of 16 residues.

The J gene is TRBJ1-4, the V gene TRBV2; 7 positions match TRBD1. The CDR3 covers 13 residues. Looked up from germline, CDR1 is SNHLY and CDR2 is FYNNEI. V shed 10 bases, J shed 3 bases, and the junction held 5 bases outside the gene matches. The CDR3 region is CATRGQSNEKLFF. As DNA, the CDR3 is TGTGCCACACGGGGACAGTCTAATGAAAAACTGTTTTTT.

The J gene is TRBJ2-4, the V gene TRBV5-6; 7 positions match TRBD2. The germline V gene encodes CDR1 SGHDT and CDR2 YYEEEE. With 1 base clipped from V and 6 bases from J, the junction kept 4 bases outside the gene matches. The CDR3 covers 14 residues. CDR3 loop: CASSLRREGNIQYF. The DNA for the CDR3 is TGTGCCAGCAGCTTGAGGAGGGAGGGAAACATTCAGTACTTC.